This entry lists 32 T cell receptor beta chains sequenced from one sample in a study of PD-L1 blockade in urothelial cancer. Assay: immunoSEQ multiplex PCR; the TCRdb copy retains only in-frame clones and omits some. The sample holds about 42,000 clones, roughly four fifths seen once. Sequencing was performed on PBMCs, taken around atezolizumab (anti-PD-L1) treatment. The receptor set was obtained from a man aged 65-85 years with urothelial cancer.

The chain employs TRBV18 and TRBJ1-1; 8 bases agree with TRBD1. The CDR3 loop spans 15 amino acids. Germline V lookup: CDR1 KGHSH, CDR2 LQKENI. The junction had 13 bases not matched to a gene; V was cut back by 3 bases and J by 10 bases. The CDR3 DNA reads TGTGCCAGCTCACCGGGACAGGAGGAATACGGGTCAGCTTTCTTT. This codes for CASSPGQEEYGSAFF.

In its sample, this clone was seen once. The V and J genes are TRBV28 and TRBJ1-3, with a weak D call TRBD1 (6 bases). Germline assignment: CDR1 MDHEN and CDR2 SYDVKM. The CDR3 is 15 amino acids. Deletions cut 6 bases from V and 0 bases from J, with 12 bases between. CDR3 region: CASSQGSSSGNTIYF. The CDR3 DNA reads as TGTGCCAGCAGCCAGGGGTCCTCCTCTGGAAACACCATATATTTT.

This sequence joins TRBV25-1 and TRBJ1-5; 7 bases are shared with TRBD1. The length of the CDR3 is 15 residues. Per germline, CDR1 MGHDK and CDR2 SYGVNS. Losses at the gene ends were 3 bases for V and 7 bases for J; bases not matched to a gene: 9. The CDR3 reads CASSETTGRRQPQHF. DNA of the CDR3: TGTGCCAGCAGTGAGACGACAGGGAGGAGGCAGCCCCAGCATTTT.

The J gene is TRBJ2-5, the V gene TRBV2; TRBD2 aligns across 12 bases. The CDR3 has 16 residues. The ends lost 5 bases at V and 5 bases at J; junction bases unmatched: 9. The germline gives CDR1 SNHLY, CDR2 FYNNEI. CDR3 nucleotides: TGTGCCAGCAGTAATCCGACTAGCGGGAGTATGGAGACCCAGTACTTC. This gives the protein CASSNPTSGSMETQYF.

This clone was found once. The chain has TRBV29-1 and TRBJ2-1; D possibly corresponds to TRBD2 (5 bases). Germline CDR1 SQVTM, CDR2 ANQGSEA. Trimming took off 7 bases at V and 0 bases at J, with 13 bases between the two ends. This CDR3 is 14 amino acids long. The CDR3 nucleotides are TGCAGCGGATCGGACTGGAGCTCCTACAATGAGCAGTTCTTC. It yields the protein CSGSDWSSYNEQFF.

The V and J genes are TRBV18 and TRBJ1-4; no definite D call. V lost 5 bases, J lost 6 bases, and 10 bases lay in between. From germline, CDR1 is KGHSH and CDR2 LQKENI. This CDR3 is built from 13 residues. DNA of the CDR3: TGTGCCAGCTCATCTAGTCCCGATGAAAAACTGTTTTTT. Its translation is CASSSSPDEKLFF.

V and J are TRBV7-9 and TRBJ1-1; 8 bases map to TRBD1. CDR3 size: 13 residues. Germline lookup yields CDR1 SEHNR and CDR2 FQNEAQ (reference sequence). V was clipped by 1 base and J by 5 bases; unmatched bases: 0. CDR3 sequence: CASSLGQGTEAFF. For the CDR3, the DNA is TGTGCCAGCAGCTTAGGACAGGGGACTGAAGCTTTCTTT.

This clone appeared a few times. The rearrangement joins TRBV28 to TRBJ2-5, with 7 bases that match TRBD1. Germline CDR1 and CDR2: MDHEN and SYDVKM. The length of the CDR3 is 13 residues. V trimming: 8 bases; J trimming: 1 base; junction bases outside the gene matches: 4. The CDR3 loop is CASADRAQETQYF. CDR3 DNA sequence: TGTGCCAGCGCCGACAGGGCCCAAGAGACCCAGTACTTC.

The gene calls are TRBV2 and TRBJ1-5, with D tentatively TRBD1 (5 bases). The V and J ends lost 3 bases and 9 bases respectively, with 12 bases between them. Looked up from germline, CDR1 is SNHLY and CDR2 is FYNNEI. This CDR3 has 13 residues. CDR3: CASSENRGGPQHF. The DNA of the CDR3 is TGTGCCAGCAGTGAGAATAGGGGAGGGCCCCAGCATTTT. The complete variable domain, with remaining parts taken from reference TRBV2 and TRBJ1-5, reads EPEVTQTPSHQVTQMGQEVILRCVPISNHLYFYWYRQILGQKVEFLVSFYNNEISEKSEIFDDQFSVERPDGSNFTLKIRSTKLEDSAMYFCASSENRGGPQHFGDGTRLSIL.

This chain connects TRBV9 to TRBJ1-1, with 7 bases lining up with TRBD1. The CDR3 is 14 amino acids. V lost 3 bases and J lost 1; bases outside the gene matches: 3. Germline CDR1 is SGDLS and CDR2 is YYNGEE. The CDR3 DNA sequence: TGTGCCAGCAGCGGGGGGGACAGGAACACTGAAGCTTTCTTT. Its translation is CASSGGDRNTEAFF. The full variable domain, with the rest looked up from reference TRBV9 and TRBJ1-1, is DSGVTQTPKHLITATGQRVTLRCSPRSGDLSVYWYQQSLDQGLQFLIQYYNGEERAKGNILERFSAQQFPDLHSELNLSSLELGDSALYFCASSGGDRNTEAFFGQGTRLTVV.

A single count supports this clone. This rearrangement joins TRBV19 to TRBJ1-3, with D perhaps TRBD1 (6 bases). The ends were cut back, 7 bases at V and 3 bases at J, with 13 bases in the middle. In germline, CDR1 is LNHDA, CDR2 SQIVND (reference sequence). This CDR3 is built from 14 residues. This CDR3 is CASNREAFGNTIYF. In DNA, the CDR3 is TGTGCCAGTAACAGGGAAGCTTTTGGAAACACCATATATTTT.

V usage is TRBV15 and J usage is TRBJ1-2; TRBD1 matches at 9 bases. This CDR3 is 15 amino acids long. Germline-derived CDR1 and CDR2 are LNHNV and YYDKDF (reference sequence). The J segment lost 1 base and the V segment lost 2 bases, leaving 2 bases of the junction unmatched. The CDR3 loop is CATSRSGQGNYGYTF. The CDR3 DNA reads as TGTGCCACCAGCAGATCGGGACAGGGTAACTATGGCTACACCTTC.

This clone was recorded only once. The genes are TRBV5-1 and TRBJ1-1; D is unclear. CDR1 is SGHRS, CDR2 YFSETQ, per germline. The V and J ends lost 7 bases and 0 bases respectively, with 10 bases between them. The CDR3 consists of 13 residues. This chain's CDR3 is CASSEVVNTEAFF. In DNA, the CDR3 is TGCGCCAGCTCGGAGGTAGTGAACACTGAAGCTTTCTTT.

V is TRBV7-9 and J is TRBJ2-5; 9 bases are shared with TRBD1. CDR1 and CDR2 from the germline V gene are SEHNR and FQNEAQ (reference sequence). Losses at the gene ends were 5 bases for V and 2 bases for J; bases not matched to a gene: 6. The CDR3 extends over 15 amino acids. The CDR3 reads CASSHRDREQETQYF. The CDR3 DNA reads as TGTGCCAGCAGCCACCGGGACAGGGAACAAGAGACCCAGTACTTC.

CDR3 DNA: TGTGCCAGCAGCACCCCTAGCGGAGGGGGGGATACGCAGTATTTT. Translated, it gives CASSTPSGGGDTQYF. V gene TRBV5-5 combines with J gene TRBJ2-3, with D possibly being TRBD2 (7 bases). CDR3 size: 15 residues. The germline gives CDR1 SGHKS, CDR2 YYEKEE (reference sequence). Trimming stripped 4 bases from V and 6 bases from J, with 18 bases between.

V gene TRBV28 combines with J gene TRBJ1-1, with 7 bases identical to TRBD1. V shed 2 bases, J shed 5 bases, and the junction held 5 bases outside the gene matches. Germline CDR1 is MDHEN and CDR2 is SYDVKM. The CDR3 spans 14 residues. The CDR3 reads CASSLKGAGTEAFF. As DNA, the CDR3 is TGTGCCAGCAGTTTAAAGGGGGCAGGAACTGAAGCTTTCTTT.

V is TRBV19 and J is TRBJ1-5, with TRBD1 as a possible D gene (5 bases). Trimming removed 5 bases at V and 6 bases at J, with 17 bases between. The CDR3 contains 15 residues. Germline CDR1 and CDR2: LNHDA and SQIVND (reference sequence). The CDR3 region has the DNA TGTGCCAGTAGTCCTTCAGGGACTTTAAGTCAGCCCCAGCATTTT. It yields the protein CASSPSGTLSQPQHF. Drawing the rest from reference TRBV19 and TRBJ1-5, the complete variable domain is DGGITQSPKYLFRKEGQNVTLSCEQNLNHDAMYWYRQDPGQGLRLIYYSQIVNDFQKGDIAEGYSVSREKKESFPLTVTSAQKNPTAFYLCASSPSGTLSQPQHFGDGTRLSIL.

This chain uses TRBV19 with TRBJ1-4; weak D call: TRBD1 (5 bases). Germline values: CDR1 LNHDA, CDR2 SQIVND (reference sequence). Trimming removed 8 bases at V and 8 bases at J, with 21 bases between. This CDR3 region has 15 residues. The CDR3 DNA reads as TGTGCCAGTCAAACCCCTGGAGGGGTTGAAGAAAAACTGTTTTTT. It translates to CASQTPGGVEEKLFF.

CDR3 residues: CASSPGDSQETQYF. CDR3 in DNA: TGTGCCAGTAGCCCTGGGGACAGCCAAGAGACCCAGTACTTC. This chain joins TRBV19 and TRBJ2-5, with 7 nucleotides matching TRBD1. V lost 6 bases and J lost 1; bases outside the gene matches: 5. Germline lookup yields CDR1 LNHDA and CDR2 SQIVND (reference sequence). The CDR3 has 14 residues.

The chain joins TRBV15 to TRBJ2-3, with a weak D call TRBD1 (6 bases). V shed 1 base and J shed 0 bases, with 11 bases lying between them. Germline CDR1 LNHNV, CDR2 YYDKDF (reference sequence). The CDR3 length is 16 residues. CDR3 amino acids: CATSRVGRGSTDTQYF. The CDR3 coding sequence is TGTGCCACCAGCAGAGTGGGCAGGGGTAGCACAGATACGCAGTATTTT.

The gene calls are TRBV13 and TRBJ2-7; possibly TRBD1 for D (6 bases). The germline V gene has CDR1 PRHDT and CDR2 FYEKMQ (reference sequence). The CDR3 runs to 13 residues. Trimming left V 5 bases short and J 4 bases short, with 12 bases between. CDR3 DNA: TGTGCCAGCAGCCCACCCACAGGGTACGAGCAGTACTTC. It encodes CASSPPTGYEQYF.

The chain uses TRBV7-2 and TRBJ2-1, with 7 bases identical to TRBD2. With V trimmed by 5 bases and J by 6 bases, 10 bases remained unmatched. CDR1 is SGHTA and CDR2 is FQGNSA in the germline V gene. The length of the CDR3 is 15 residues. CDR3 protein: CASSQGVAGVNEQFF. CDR3 DNA sequence: TGTGCCAGCAGCCAGGGAGTAGCGGGTGTCAATGAGCAGTTCTTC.

This chain's CDR3 is CASSELRTSSNEQFF. CDR3 coding DNA: TGTGCCAGCAGTGAACTAAGGACTAGCTCCAATGAGCAGTTCTTC. This chain uses TRBV6-1 with TRBJ2-1; 8 bases align to TRBD2. Trimming cost V 2 bases and J 6 bases; bases outside gene matches: 6. The CDR3 has 15 residues. The germline V gene encodes CDR1 MNHNS and CDR2 SASEGT.

The chain recombines TRBV9 with TRBJ2-2; D remains unclear. Germline CDR1 reads SGDLS; CDR2 reads YYNGEE. V lost 2 bases, J lost 0 bases, and 8 bases lay in between. CDR3 size: 15 residues. As DNA, the CDR3 is TGTGCCAGCAGCGTTCGTCGCGCGAACACCGGGGAGCTGTTTTTT. Translating gives CASSVRRANTGELFF.

This clone was counted between two and nine times. The genes are TRBV6-5 and TRBJ2-7, with D possibly matching TRBD2 (6 bases). The CDR3 consists of 15 residues. Trimming shortened V by 0 bases and J by 3 bases, and 12 bases separated the two germline ends. The germline CDR1 and CDR2 sequences are MNHEY and SVGAGI. DNA for the CDR3: TGTGCCAGCAGTTACTCGGGGGACTCCTTCTACGAGCAGTACTTC. The encoded protein is CASSYSGDSFYEQYF.

The chain employs TRBV27 and TRBJ2-1; D uncertain. CDR1 is MNHEY and CDR2 is SMNVEV in the germline V gene (reference sequence). This CDR3 region has 15 residues. Trimming took 7 bases from V and 0 from J, leaving 13 bases between them. CDR3 protein: CASTPRRSSYNEQFF. The CDR3 coding sequence is TGTGCCAGCACCCCTCGGAGAAGCTCCTACAATGAGCAGTTCTTC.

This clone has just a few counts. V gene TRBV27 combines with J gene TRBJ2-7; 7 bases map to TRBD2. Germline-derived CDR1 and CDR2 are MNHEY and SMNVEV (reference sequence). With 5 bases clipped from V and 3 bases from J, the junction kept 13 bases outside the gene matches. The CDR3 length is 16 residues. The chain's CDR3 is CASSPLYGRENYEQYF. Written as DNA, the CDR3 is TGTGCCAGCAGTCCTCTCTATGGGCGGGAGAACTACGAGCAGTACTTC.

The rearrangement joins TRBV11-3 to TRBJ2-1; possible D gene TRBD1, 5 bases. This CDR3 region has 15 residues. CDR1 and CDR2 (germline): SGHNT, YENEEA. V was cut by 4 bases and J by 5 bases, with 15 bases left in between. CDR3 amino acids: CASSSAWGPDNEQFF. The CDR3 DNA reads as TGTGCCAGCAGCTCAGCCTGGGGCCCTGACAATGAGCAGTTCTTC.

The chain employs TRBV30 and TRBJ2-7, with D maybe TRBD2 (6 bases). Trimming removed 4 bases at V and 2 bases at J, with 15 bases between. This CDR3 contains 14 residues. Looked up from germline, CDR1 is GTSNPN and CDR2 is SVGIG (reference sequence). CDR3: CAWTRGVGPYEQYF. DNA for the CDR3: TGTGCCTGGACGCGCGGGGTGGGTCCCTACGAGCAGTACTTC.

V and J are TRBV5-4 and TRBJ2-5; TRBD2 aligns across 15 bases. V lost 4 bases, J lost 4 bases, and 5 bases stayed unmatched. The CDR3 contains 16 residues. Germline CDR1 reads SGHNT; CDR2 reads YYREEE (reference sequence). The CDR3 is CASSPGLAGGGETQYF. The CDR3 coding sequence is TGTGCCAGCAGCCCTGGACTAGCGGGAGGGGGAGAGACCCAGTACTTC.

This chain joins TRBV29-1 and TRBJ1-1; 7 bases line up with TRBD1. CDR1 SQVTM and CDR2 ANQGSEA come from the germline V gene. This CDR3 comprises 12 residues. The J segment lost 1 base and the V segment lost 7 bases, leaving 3 bases of the junction unmatched. In DNA, the CDR3 is TGCAGCGGGGGACAGACGAACACTGAAGCTTTCTTT. This codes for CSGGQTNTEAFF.

The CDR3 region is CASSPGLADNEQFF. In nucleotides, the CDR3 is TGTGCCAGCAGCCCCGGACTAGCGGACAATGAGCAGTTCTTC. This chain joins TRBV5-6 and TRBJ2-1, with TRBD2 matching 10 bases. V shed 4 bases and J 5 bases; nucleotides not matched to a gene: 3. From germline, CDR1 is SGHDT and CDR2 YYEEEE. The CDR3 sequence is 14 residues long.